The following is a T cell receptor beta chain sequence with its context. The sample originates from a study of cytomegalovirus exposure and HLA in healthy donors. The trim removed 6 bases at V and 4 bases at J, leaving 6 bases unmatched. Germline V gene sequence: CDR1 SNHLY, CDR2 FYNNEI. The CDR3 loop spans 16 amino acids. Amplification used 60 Vbeta primers and 13 Jbeta primers. Sequencing was performed with immunoSEQ multiplex PCR; in TCRdb, only in-frame clones are kept and a portion is missing. The top ten hold approximately 15% of the sample, which has some 87,000 clones, 65% to 80% seen once. The sequence came from a woman between 50 and 59 years old in good health and CMV-seropositive. The chain combines TRBV2 with TRBJ2-5; TRBD2 matches 15 bases. The sample was PBMCs. The CDR3 is CASSPGTSGRPETQYF. The CDR3 coding sequence is TGTGCCAGCAGCCCTGGGACTAGCGGGAGGCCAGAGACCCAGTACTTC. The full variable domain, its missing parts supplied by reference TRBV2 and TRBJ2-5, is EPEVTQTPSHQVTQMGQEVILRCVPISNHLYFYWYRQILGQKVEFLVSFYNNEISEKSEIFDDQFSVERPDGSNFTLKIRSTKLEDSAMYFCASSPGTSGRPETQYFGPGTRLLVL.